This paragraph reports one T cell receptor (beta chain). Its antigen is as yet unknown. An end of the junction differs from the germline gene, which may be a read error. The sample belongs to a study of response to subunit inactivated influenza vaccine. TCRdb redid the calling of the RT-PCR reads with MiXCR, one entry per CDR3 protein. The top ten clones hold approximately 12% of a sample with about half a million distinct CDR3 sequences, roughly 8.2% of them seen once. Notes on the study in general: The authors suggested that every seasonal influenza vaccination recruits few new T cells.

Germline CDR1 DFQATT, CDR2 SNEGSKA (reference sequence). This CDR3 region has 14 residues. The V gene is TRBV20-1, the J gene TRBJ1-1; D possibly corresponds to TRBD1 (5 bases). The sample was PBMCs from blood, taken roughly 24 months after vaccination. This clonotype was sampled from a man aged 45 to 75 who received an inactivated influenza vaccine. This CDR3 is CSASSRALRTEDFF. Written as DNA, the CDR3 is TGCAGTGCTAGTTCCAGGGCTTTGCGGACTGAAGATTTCTTT.